This T cell receptor beta chain was recorded in a study of blood T cell repertoires in COVID-19. V shed 1 base, J shed 6 bases, and the junction held 5 bases outside the gene matches. The CDR3 contains 15 residues. Germline CDR1 reads SGHVS; CDR2 reads FQNEAQ. TCRdb's table, derived via immunoSEQ multiplex PCR, lists solely in-frame clones and lacks some. The sample lists about 95,000 clones, over 75% occurring once. This sequence originates from a man older than 75 with active or convalescent COVID-19. Source material: peripheral blood. The rearrangement links TRBV7-8 to TRBJ1-5; TRBD1 matches at 8 bases. Here the CDR3 reads CASSLGTGLGQPQHF. The DNA of the CDR3 is TGTGCCAGCAGCTTAGGGACAGGGCTGGGTCAGCCCCAGCATTTT. Supplemented by reference TRBV7-8 and TRBJ1-5, the full variable domain reads GAGVSQSPRYKVAKRGQDVALRCDPISGHVSLFWYQQALGQGPEFLTYFQNEAQLDKSGLPSDRFFAERPEGSVSTLKIQRTQQEDSAVYLCASSLGTGLGQPQHFGDGTRLSIL.